Below, one T cell receptor (beta chain) is given with its context. Germline V gene sequence: CDR1 DFQATT, CDR2 SNEGSKA (reference sequence). The CDR3 extends over 16 amino acids. V was trimmed by 2 bases and J by 0 bases, leaving 14 bases between them. Together with a sample-barcoded 5' primer, a J-beta primer mix was included in a second PCR lasting roughly 6 to 12 cycles. A tag from a template-switch adaptor with 12 random nucleotides marked each cDNA molecule. Via MiXCR, TCRdb re-called the 5' RACE reads, giving one row per CDR3 protein. The repertoire holds just under 900,000 distinct CDR3 sequences, with less than 35% as singletons. These data come from a study of blood T cells in healthy people across ages.

The clonotype comes from an elderly woman in good health. The V and J genes are TRBV20-1 and TRBJ2-1; D might be TRBD2 (5 bases). The specimen was blood. In DNA form, the CDR3 reads TGCAGTGCTAGACTGGGCGGGCCTAGCTCCTACAATGAGCAGTTCTTC. Its protein is CSARLGGPSSYNEQFF.